This T cell receptor beta chain came from a study of OX40 agonist ivuxolimab in advanced cancers. Study-wide background: Ivuxolimab was administered intravenously to patients at 0.01 to 10 mg/kg every 2 weeks. Findings and caveats of the study: The antigen specificity of the peripheral T cells (those that were expanded) was not determined. Circulating CD4+ and CD8+ T cells showed clonal expansion by week 6 at 0.1 to 3.0 mg/kg.

On this clone itself: The antigen remains unidentified.

The investigators sampled blood at baseline, at cycle 4 day 1, and at cycle 7 day 1. Produced via immunoSEQ multiplex PCR; TCRdb's table is partial and in-frame only. This sample has approximately 80,000 clones, with about 85% found just once. Sequences were derived from CD4+ or CD8+ T cells sorted from blood, sampled in a trial of the OX40 agonist ivuxolimab. This sequence originates from an adult with an advanced solid tumor such as melanoma, head and neck, liver or kidney cancer.

The chain's CDR3 is CASSRGPYEQYF. In DNA form, the CDR3 reads TGTGCCAGCTCTAGGGGACCCTACGAGCAGTACTTC. The chain couples TRBV28 to TRBJ2-7, with D perhaps given as TRBD1 or TRBD2 (5 bases each). CDR1 MDHEN and CDR2 SYDVKM come from the germline V gene. V gave up 8 bases and J gave up 2 bases, with 10 bases separating them. This CDR3 has 12 residues.